This T cell receptor beta chain derives from a study of cytomegalovirus exposure and HLA in healthy donors. Study details: Clustering assigned over 70% of the approximately 390 genotyped donors to the Caucasian-associated ancestry cluster. General observations from the study: An analysis that came later showed most CMV-associated TCR beta chains appearing HLA-restricted. Most TCR sequences were uncommon, yet certain public TCRs appeared in many donors.

Of note for this clone: What it binds is not known.

The PCR contained 60 Vbeta and 13 Jbeta primers. Only in-frame clones appear in the TCRdb table, and some are missing; sequencing was by immunoSEQ multiplex PCR. The repertoire includes approximately 100,000 clones, about 79% of them detected once, and about 2% sits in the top ten. Germline lookup yields CDR1 SGHRS and CDR2 YFSETQ. The trim removed 3 bases at V and 3 bases at J, leaving 8 bases unmatched. The CDR3 sequence is 16 residues long. The clonotype originates from a human donor in good health. The sequenced sample was PBMCs. V and J are TRBV5-1 and TRBJ1-4; 7 nucleotides line up with TRBD1. CDR3 DNA sequence: TGCGCCAGCAGCTGGGACAGATCCGGATCTAATGAAAAACTGTTTTTT. Its protein product is CASSWDRSGSNEKLFF. Full variable domain (outside the CDR3, taken from reference TRBV5-1 and TRBJ1-4): KAGVTQTPRYLIKTRGQQVTLSCSPISGHRSVSWYQQTPGQGLQFLFEYFSETQRNKGNFPGRFSGRQFSNSRSEMNVSTLELGDSALYLCASSWDRSGSNEKLFFGSGTQLSVL.